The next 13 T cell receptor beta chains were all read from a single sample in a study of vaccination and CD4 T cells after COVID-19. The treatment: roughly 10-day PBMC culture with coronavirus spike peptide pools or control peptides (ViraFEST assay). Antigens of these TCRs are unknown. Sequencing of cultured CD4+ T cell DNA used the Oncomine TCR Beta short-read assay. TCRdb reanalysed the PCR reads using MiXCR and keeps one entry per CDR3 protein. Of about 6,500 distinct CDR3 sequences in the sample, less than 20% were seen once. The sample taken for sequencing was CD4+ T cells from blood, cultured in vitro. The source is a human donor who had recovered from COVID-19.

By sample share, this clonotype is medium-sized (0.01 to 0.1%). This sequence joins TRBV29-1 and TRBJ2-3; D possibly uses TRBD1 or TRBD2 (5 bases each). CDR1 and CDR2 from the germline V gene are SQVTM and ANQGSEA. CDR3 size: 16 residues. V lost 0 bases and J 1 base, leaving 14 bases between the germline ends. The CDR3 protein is CSVEDRGAKGTDTQYF. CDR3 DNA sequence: TGCAGCGTTGAAGATCGAGGGGCAAAGGGCACAGATACGCAGTATTTT.

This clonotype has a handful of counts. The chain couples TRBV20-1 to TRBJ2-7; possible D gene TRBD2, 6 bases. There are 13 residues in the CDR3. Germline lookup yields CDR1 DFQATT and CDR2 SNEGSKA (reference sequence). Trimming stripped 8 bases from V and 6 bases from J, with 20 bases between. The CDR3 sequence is CSPVVPGVGEQYF. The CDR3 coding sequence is TGCAGTCCTGTAGTCCCGGGGGTGGGCGAGCAGTACTTC.

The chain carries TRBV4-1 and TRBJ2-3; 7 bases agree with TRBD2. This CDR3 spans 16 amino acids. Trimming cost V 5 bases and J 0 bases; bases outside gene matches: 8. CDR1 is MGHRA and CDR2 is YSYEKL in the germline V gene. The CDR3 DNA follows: TGCGCCAGCAGCGCACCCGGGACTACTAGCACAGATACGCAGTATTTT. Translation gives CASSAPGTTSTDTQYF.

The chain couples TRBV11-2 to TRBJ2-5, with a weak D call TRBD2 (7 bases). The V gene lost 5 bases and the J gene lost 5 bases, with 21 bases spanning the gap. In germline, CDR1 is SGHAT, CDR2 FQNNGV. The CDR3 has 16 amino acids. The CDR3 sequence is CASSQLGGQVGETQYF. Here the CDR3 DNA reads TGTGCCAGCAGCCAATTGGGGGGGCAGGTGGGCGAGACCCAGTACTTC.

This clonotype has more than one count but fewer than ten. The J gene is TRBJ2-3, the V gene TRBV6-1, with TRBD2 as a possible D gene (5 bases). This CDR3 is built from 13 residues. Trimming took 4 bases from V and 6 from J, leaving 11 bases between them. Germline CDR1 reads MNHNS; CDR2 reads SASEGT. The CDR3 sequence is CASSAPPGDTQYF. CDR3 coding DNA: TGTGCCAGCAGTGCGCCTCCGGGGGATACGCAGTATTTT.

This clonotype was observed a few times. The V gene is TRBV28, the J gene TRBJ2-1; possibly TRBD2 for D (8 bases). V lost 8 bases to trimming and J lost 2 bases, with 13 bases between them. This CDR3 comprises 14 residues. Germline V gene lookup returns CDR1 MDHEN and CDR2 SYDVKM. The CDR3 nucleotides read TGTGCCAGCCGCGGGGGGACAGCCTACAATGAGCAGTTCTTC. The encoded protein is CASRGGTAYNEQFF.

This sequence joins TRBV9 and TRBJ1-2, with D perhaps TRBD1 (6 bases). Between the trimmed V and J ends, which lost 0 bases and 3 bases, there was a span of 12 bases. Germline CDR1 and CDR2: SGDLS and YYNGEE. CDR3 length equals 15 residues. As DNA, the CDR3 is TGTGCCAGCAGCGTAGCAGGGGCCGGGGACTATGGCTACACCTTC. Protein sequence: CASSVAGAGDYGYTF.

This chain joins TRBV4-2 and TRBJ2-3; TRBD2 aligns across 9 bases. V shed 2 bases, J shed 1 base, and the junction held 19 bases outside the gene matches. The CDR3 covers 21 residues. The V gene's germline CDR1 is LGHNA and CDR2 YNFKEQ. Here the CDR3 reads CASSQPPHGPSGAFGTDTQYF. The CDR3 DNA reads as TGTGCCAGCAGCCAACCCCCCCATGGCCCTAGCGGGGCCTTCGGCACAGATACGCAGTATTTT.

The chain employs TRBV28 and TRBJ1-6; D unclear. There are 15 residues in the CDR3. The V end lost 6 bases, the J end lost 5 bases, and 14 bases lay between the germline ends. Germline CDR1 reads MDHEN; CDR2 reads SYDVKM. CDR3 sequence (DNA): TGTGCCAGCAGAGCCGCGGACGGAAATAATTCACCCCTCCACTTT. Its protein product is CASRAADGNNSPLHF.

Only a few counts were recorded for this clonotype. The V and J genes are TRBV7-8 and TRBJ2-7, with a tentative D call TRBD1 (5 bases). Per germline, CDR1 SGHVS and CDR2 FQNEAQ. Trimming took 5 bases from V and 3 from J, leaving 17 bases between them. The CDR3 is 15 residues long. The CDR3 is CASSPPRTRLYEQYF. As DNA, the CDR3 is TGTGCCAGCAGCCCGCCCCGGACACGACTCTACGAGCAGTACTTC.

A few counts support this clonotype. CDR3: CAGSGGRDTGELFF. The CDR3 DNA is TGTGCCGGCTCAGGAGGGCGGGACACCGGGGAGCTGTTTTTT. The V call is TRBV6-2 or TRBV6-3, the J call TRBJ2-2; the D gene is possibly TRBD2 (6 bases). CDR1 is MNHEY and CDR2 is SVGEGT in the germline V gene. V was trimmed by 11 bases and J by 3 bases, leaving 16 bases between them. The CDR3 runs to 14 residues.

CDR3 coding DNA: TGCGCCAGCAGCCAAGAAATCCGGGGACACGGGGAGCTGTTTTTT. Protein product: CASSQEIRGHGELFF. The chain combines TRBV4-3 with TRBJ2-2, with TRBD1 as a possible D gene (6 bases). V was clipped by 0 bases and J by 7 bases, with 12 bases between them. In germline, CDR1 is LGHNA, CDR2 YSLEER. The CDR3 sequence is 15 residues long.

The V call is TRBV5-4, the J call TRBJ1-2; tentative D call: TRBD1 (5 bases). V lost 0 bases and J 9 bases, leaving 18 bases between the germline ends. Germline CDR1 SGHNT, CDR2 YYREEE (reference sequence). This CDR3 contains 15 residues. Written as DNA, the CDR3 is TGTGCCAGCAGCTTGGCGTCCGGGACGTTGGGAAGCTACACCTTC. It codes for CASSLASGTLGSYTF.